The 17 T cell receptor beta chains below come from one sample, sequenced in a study of cytomegalovirus exposure and HLA in healthy donors. Use of 60 Vbeta and 13 Jbeta primers characterized the PCR. The method was immunoSEQ multiplex PCR; TCRdb's version includes in-frame clones alone and lacks a portion of them. The sample shows about 160,000 clones, 70% to 90% of them seen only once. Sequencing was performed on PBMCs. The receptors originated from a woman younger than 45 in good health and CMV-seronegative.

The J gene is TRBJ2-5, the V gene TRBV5-5; perhaps TRBD2 as D (7 bases). CDR1 and CDR2 (germline): SGHKS, YYEKEE (reference sequence). The CDR3 loop spans 16 amino acids. Trimming took off 7 bases at V and 4 bases at J, with 23 bases between the two ends. The CDR3 DNA reads as TGTGCCAGCTGGCGGAGAGGGGGGGGCCGATTAGAGACCCAGTACTTC. Its protein product is CASWRRGGGRLETQYF.

V usage is TRBV10-3 and J usage is TRBJ2-5; D is possibly TRBD2 (6 bases). Trimming shortened V by 5 bases and J by 5 bases, and 15 bases separated the two germline ends. The CDR3 contains 14 residues. Germline lookup yields CDR1 ENHRY and CDR2 SYGVKD. The CDR3 DNA follows: TGTGCCATCAGTAACGGGGGTCCAGTGGAGACCCAGTACTTC. This translates into CAISNGGPVETQYF.

The genes are TRBV19 and TRBJ2-5; 8 positions agree with TRBD1. J gave up 9 bases and V 4 bases, and 13 bases lay outside the gene matches. The CDR3 extends over 15 amino acids. CDR1 is LNHDA and CDR2 is SQIVND in the germline V gene (reference sequence). The CDR3 spells CASSTGQGSRVAQYF. The CDR3 DNA is TGTGCCAGTAGTACTGGACAGGGTTCTAGAGTTGCCCAGTACTTC.

The chain has TRBV19 and TRBJ2-7, with a tentative D call TRBD2 (6 bases). V dropped 5 bases and J dropped 0 bases, with 11 bases sitting between them. CDR3 size: 14 residues. CDR1 LNHDA and CDR2 SQIVND come from the germline V gene (reference sequence). The CDR3 here is CASSGDGSSYEQYF. DNA of the CDR3: TGTGCCAGTAGTGGGGACGGGAGCTCCTACGAGCAGTACTTC. Filled out from reference TRBV19 and TRBJ2-7, the complete variable domain reads DGGITQSPKYLFRKEGQNVTLSCEQNLNHDAMYWYRQDPGQGLRLIYYSQIVNDFQKGDIAEGYSVSREKKESFPLTVTSAQKNPTAFYLCASSGDGSSYEQYFGPGTRLTVT.

This sequence joins TRBV5-6 and TRBJ2-5; 7 bases are a match to TRBD1. After removal of 0 bases from V and 4 bases from J, the junction contained 6 bases not matched to a gene. This CDR3 contains 15 residues. CDR1 and CDR2 from the germline V gene are SGHDT and YYEEEE. CDR3 nucleotide sequence: TGTGCCAGCAGCTTGGCCGACAGGGATCGAGAGACCCAGTACTTC. Its protein product is CASSLADRDRETQYF.

The chain carries TRBV5-1 and TRBJ2-3, with D maybe TRBD2 (6 bases). The CDR3 loop spans 14 amino acids. Trimming left V 3 bases short and J 1 base short, with 9 bases between. The germline gives CDR1 SGHRS, CDR2 YFSETQ. CDR3 residues: CASSYGGGTDTQYF. The DNA for the CDR3 is TGCGCCAGCAGCTACGGGGGAGGCACAGATACGCAGTATTTT.

The CDR3 reads CASSSAGYGYTF. CDR3 DNA: TGTGCCAGCAGTTCCGCCGGGTATGGCTACACCTTC. This chain joins TRBV2 and TRBJ1-2; D is uncertain. This CDR3 is built from 12 residues. V was cut by 5 bases and J by 5 bases, with 9 bases left in between. Germline lookup yields CDR1 SNHLY and CDR2 FYNNEI.

This clone was picked up one time. The chain links TRBV9 to TRBJ1-2; 7 bases are a match to TRBD1. CDR3 length equals 22 residues. With V trimmed by 0 bases and J by 4 bases, 27 bases remained unmatched. Germline V gives CDR1 SGDLS, CDR2 YYNGEE. The CDR3 region is CASSVGVDRARAARPDFYGYTF. CDR3 nucleotide sequence: TGTGCCAGCAGCGTAGGGGTAGACAGGGCGCGCGCCGCGCGGCCCGATTTCTATGGCTACACCTTC. Filled out from reference TRBV9 and TRBJ1-2, the complete variable domain reads DSGVTQTPKHLITATGQRVTLRCSPRSGDLSVYWYQQSLDQGLQFLIQYYNGEERAKGNILERFSAQQFPDLHSELNLSSLELGDSALYFCASSVGVDRARAARPDFYGYTFGSGTRLTVV.

This chain joins TRBV7-2 and TRBJ2-1; 10 bases are shared with TRBD2. The V gene's germline CDR1 is SGHTA and CDR2 FQGNSA. J was trimmed by 1 base and V by 1 base; bases with no gene match: 4. The CDR3 loop spans 17 amino acids. DNA of the CDR3: TGTGCCAGCAGCTTAGTCCGAGCGGGGGGGTCCTACAATGAGCAGTTCTTC. Translated, it gives CASSLVRAGGSYNEQFF.

J is TRBJ2-6 and V is TRBV9; TRBD1 agrees at 8 bases. Germline CDR1 reads SGDLS; CDR2 reads YYNGEE. This CDR3 region has 18 residues. The V segment lost 0 bases and the J segment 4 bases; nucleotides outside the gene matches: 9. The CDR3 loop reads CASSVARMTGVGANVLTF. For the CDR3, the DNA is TGTGCCAGCAGCGTAGCCCGGATGACAGGGGTGGGGGCCAACGTCCTGACTTTC.

V gene TRBV11-2 combines with J gene TRBJ2-6; possibly TRBD2 for D (5 bases). The CDR3 is 18 residues long. The germline gives CDR1 SGHAT, CDR2 FQNNGV. Between the trimmed V and J ends, which lost 5 bases and 2 bases, there was a span of 19 bases. The CDR3 sequence is CASSPVIGELPGANVLTF. In DNA form, the CDR3 reads TGTGCCAGCAGCCCAGTTATCGGGGAGCTGCCTGGGGCCAACGTCCTGACTTTC.

In this sample, this clone turned up once. J is TRBJ2-1 and V is TRBV5-1, with 9 nucleotides matching TRBD2. CDR1 is SGHRS and CDR2 is YFSETQ in the germline V gene. Unmatched junction bases numbered 8, after V lost 7 bases and J lost 6 bases. The CDR3 is 14 amino acids. CDR3 nucleotides: TGCGCCAGCTCAATAGCGGGAGCCAGCAATGAGCAGTTCTTC. Translating it yields CASSIAGASNEQFF.

Details on this clone: One junction end disagrees with the germline gene, perhaps due to a read error. The identical CDR3 is also encoded by other nucleotide sequences in the sample. The V gene is TRBV29-1, the J gene TRBJ1-5, with D possibly TRBD1 on 5 matching bases. This CDR3 contains 12 residues. Per germline, CDR1 SQVTM and CDR2 ANQGSEA. DNA for the CDR3: TGCAGTGTTGGGCAGGGTTATCAGCCCCAGCATTTT. Amino acids: CSVGQGYQPQHF.

The V call is TRBV5-1, the J call TRBJ1-4; D is perhaps TRBD1 (5 bases). The V and J ends lost 4 bases and 4 bases respectively, with 23 bases between them. From germline, CDR1 is SGHRS and CDR2 YFSETQ. This CDR3 spans 18 amino acids. CDR3 DNA sequence: TGCGCCAGCAGCCCCATCGGCGGGGACGTGCGGAGTAATGAAAAACTGTTTTTT. It yields the protein CASSPIGGDVRSNEKLFF. The entire variable domain, with the rest obtained from reference TRBV5-1 and TRBJ1-4, is as follows: KAGVTQTPRYLIKTRGQQVTLSCSPISGHRSVSWYQQTPGQGLQFLFEYFSETQRNKGNFPGRFSGRQFSNSRSEMNVSTLELGDSALYLCASSPIGGDVRSNEKLFFGSGTQLSVL.

V gene TRBV5-4 combines with J gene TRBJ2-3, with 7 bases aligning to TRBD2. With V trimmed by 2 bases and J by 0 bases, 6 bases remained unmatched. Germline CDR1 is SGHNT and CDR2 is YYREEE (reference sequence). This CDR3 spans 16 amino acids. This chain's CDR3 is CASSFRRGGSTDTQYF. The CDR3 nucleotides are TGTGCCAGCAGCTTCAGGAGGGGAGGGAGCACAGATACGCAGTATTTT.

The count of this clone is one. The gene calls are TRBV14 and TRBJ1-4; D might be TRBD1 (6 bases). There are 15 residues in the CDR3. Germline V gene data show CDR1 as SGHDN and CDR2 as FVKESK. Trimming took off 1 base at V and 1 base at J, with 7 bases between the two ends. As DNA, the CDR3 is TGTGCCAGCAGCCAAGCCAGGGGAACTAATGAAAAACTGTTTTTT. Translating it yields CASSQARGTNEKLFF.

This chain connects TRBV9 to TRBJ1-2, with TRBD1 identical over 8 bases. After removal of 4 bases from V and 8 bases from J, the junction contained 10 bases not matched to a gene. The germline CDR1 and CDR2 sequences are SGDLS and YYNGEE. The CDR3 spans 14 residues. Here the CDR3 reads CASSPTTGDVGYTF. Here the CDR3 DNA reads TGTGCCAGCAGCCCGACGACAGGGGATGTCGGCTACACCTTC.